The 3 T cell receptor beta chains given below trace back to one sample, sequenced in a study of shared clonotypes between healthy human individuals (dated by TCRdb to the early 2020s). CD8 naive samples were obtained by positive selection for CCR7 among CD45RO-negative cells, yielding a CD45RA+CCR7+ population from which TemRA cells were excluded. The library was built by means of the immunoSEQ multiplex PCR assay. In TCRdb, the immuneACCESS table is reduced to in-frame sequences with V and J assigned. These tables do not hold every clone; where another copy was compared, an unresolved V gene accounts for under half, and the others remain unexplained. In this sample the table shows about 2.1 million clones, 80% to 95% of which occur a single time. The ten largest clonotypes hold under 2% of the sample. The source material was naive CD8+ T cells from PBMCs. Read against the paper, the sample's cell subset or site label means: CD45RA+CCR7+. The source is a man between 18 and 29 years old in good health. Some clones in this sample may be carry-over from other donors' samples.

This chain links TRBV5-5 with TRBJ2-7, with TRBD1 identical over 8 bases. CDR1 is SGHKS, CDR2 YYEKEE, per germline (reference sequence). V was pared by 4 bases and J by 1 base, with 10 bases of the junction left unmatched. There are 16 residues in the CDR3. The CDR3 region is CASSPTWTGISYEQYF. The CDR3 DNA sequence: TGTGCCAGCAGCCCGACTTGGACAGGGATTTCCTACGAGCAGTACTTC. The whole variable domain, filled in from reference TRBV5-5 and TRBJ2-7, reads DAGVTQSPTHLIKTRGQQVTLRCSPISGHKSVSWYQQVLGQGPQFIFQYYEKEERGRGNFPDRFSARQFPNYSSELNVNALLLGDSALYLCASSPTWTGISYEQYFGPGTRLTVT.

The gene calls are TRBV19 and TRBJ1-3, with D possibly matching TRBD1 (6 bases). Germline V gene data show CDR1 as LNHDA and CDR2 as SQIVND (reference sequence). The ends were cut back, 10 bases at V and 3 bases at J, with 10 bases in the middle. This CDR3 has 12 residues. The CDR3 DNA sequence: TGTGCCACTGCAGGGGTTGGAAACACCATATATTTT. It codes for CATAGVGNTIYF.

This clone was observed a single time. The rearrangement uses TRBV6-1 and TRBJ1-3; 7 nucleotides align to TRBD1. CDR3 length: 15 amino acids. J gave up 0 bases and V 7 bases, and 6 bases lay outside the gene matches. Germline loops: CDR1 MNHNS, CDR2 SASEGT. In nucleotides, the CDR3 is TGTGCCAGCACCAGGGGGGACAGCTCTGGAAACACCATATATTTT. It codes for CASTRGDSSGNTIYF.